The clone carrying this T cell receptor beta chain was detected once. These data are taken from a study of OX40 agonist ivuxolimab in advanced cancers. Assay used: immunoSEQ multiplex PCR; TCRdb lists only in-frame clones, some missing. The sample lists about 100,000 clones, around 93% occurring once. From germline, CDR1 is SNHLY and CDR2 FYNNEI. The CDR3 consists of 15 residues. The J segment lost 0 bases and the V segment lost 6 bases, leaving 4 bases of the junction unmatched. The V gene is TRBV2, the J gene TRBJ2-2, with 7 bases identical to TRBD1. The starting material was CD4+ or CD8+ T cells sorted from blood, obtained in a trial of the OX40 agonist ivuxolimab. This clonotype was sampled from an adult with an advanced solid tumor such as melanoma, head and neck, liver or kidney cancer. CDR3 amino acids: CASRNGQANTGELFF. The CDR3 nucleotides read TGTGCCAGCAGGAATGGACAGGCGAACACCGGGGAGCTGTTTTTT.